This T cell receptor (beta chain) was sequenced for a study of spatial heterogeneity in lung cancer. The length of the CDR3 is 13 residues. CDR1 and CDR2 (germline): SNHLY, FYNNEI. Trimming pared 7 bases from V and 5 bases from J, leaving 14 bases between. As to this clonotype: The antigen is unknown.

Study-level results: Counts of expanded intratumoral alpha and beta TCRs tracked tumor mutation counts.

Single TCR cDNA molecules each had their own unique molecular identifier. TCRdb re-called the 5' RACE reads through MiXCR, storing one row per CDR3 protein. The table has about 23,000 distinct CDR3 sequences, about 6% seen once; the top ten hold 10% to 13%. Time point here: sample taken at primary tumor resection. The roughly 79 donors had untreated early-stage non-small cell lung cancer. The TCR originated in a male donor with early-stage non-small cell lung cancer. The material sequenced was lung tumor tissue, taken at surgery. The chain combines TRBV2 with TRBJ2-5; perhaps TRBD2 as D (5 bases). The DNA for the CDR3 is TGTGCCAGCACCTCTCGGCCGGGGGAGACCCAGTACTTC. This translates into CASTSRPGETQYF. Full variable domain (remainder filled in from reference TRBV2 and TRBJ2-5): EPEVTQTPSHQVTQMGQEVILRCVPISNHLYFYWYRQILGQKVEFLVSFYNNEISEKSEIFDDQFSVERPDGSNFTLKIRSTKLEDSAMYFCASTSRPGETQYFGPGTRLLVL.